These 18 T cell receptor beta chains were sequenced from one sample in a study of cytomegalovirus exposure and HLA in healthy donors. This PCR relied on a set of 60 Vbeta primers and 13 Jbeta primers. The method was immunoSEQ multiplex PCR; TCRdb's version includes in-frame clones alone and lacks a portion of them. The profile shows approximately 87,000 clones, approximately 84% of them singletons. Sequencing was carried out using PBMCs. The receptors were sampled from a woman younger than 30 in good health and CMV-seropositive.

The chain employs TRBV4-1 and TRBJ1-4, with TRBD1 identical over 12 bases. V lost 5 bases and J lost 4; bases outside the gene matches: 11. Germline CDR1 MGHRA, CDR2 YSYEKL. The CDR3 sequence is 18 residues long. This CDR3 reads CASSTGTGGHQVNEKLFF. The CDR3 DNA is TGCGCCAGCAGCACCGGGACAGGGGGCCATCAGGTTAATGAAAAACTGTTTTTT.

The V call is TRBV5-5, the J call TRBJ1-6, with TRBD1 matching over 8 bases. Germline CDR1 reads SGHKS; CDR2 reads YYEKEE (reference sequence). V was clipped by 0 bases and J by 9 bases; unmatched bases: 11. The CDR3 length is 17 residues. CDR3 DNA sequence: TGTGCCAGCAGCTTGGCCGGGACAGGAGGCCCAAGTTCACCCCTCCACTTT. It yields the protein CASSLAGTGGPSSPLHF.

The DNA for the CDR3 is TGTGCCAGCAGGCGAAACCGGGACAACGGGGAGCTGTTTTTT. Amino acid sequence: CASRRNRDNGELFF. This chain connects TRBV6-5 to TRBJ2-2, with D possibly matching TRBD1 (6 bases). The V and J ends lost 6 bases and 7 bases respectively, with 15 bases between them. In germline, CDR1 is MNHEY, CDR2 SVGAGI. The CDR3 is made up of 14 amino acids.

The J gene is TRBJ1-2, the V gene TRBV25-1; 7 positions agree with TRBD1. This CDR3 has 13 amino acids. Germline trimming cut 4 bases from V and 3 bases from J; bases unmatched to any gene: 2. Germline CDR1 MGHDK, CDR2 SYGVNS. The CDR3 spells CASSVGQHYGYTF. CDR3 nucleotides: TGTGCCAGCAGTGTGGGACAGCACTATGGCTACACCTTC.

The rearrangement joins TRBV6-1 to TRBJ1-2; TRBD1 matches at 7 bases. CDR1 and CDR2 from the germline V gene are MNHNS and SASEGT. V was clipped by 5 bases and J by 3 bases; unmatched bases: 6. The CDR3 length is 14 residues. CDR3 bases: TGTGCCAGCAGTACCAGTGACAGGGACTATGGCTACACCTTC. Translation: CASSTSDRDYGYTF.

In its sample, this clone was seen once. The rearrangement uses TRBV6-5 and TRBJ2-3; 7 nucleotides match TRBD1. This CDR3 has 14 residues. With 0 bases clipped from V and 5 bases from J, the junction kept 2 bases outside the gene matches. CDR1 and CDR2 from the germline V gene are MNHEY and SVGAGI. The CDR3 DNA is TGTGCCAGCAGTTACTCAGGGGGCGGAGATACGCAGTATTTT. Protein: CASSYSGGGDTQYF.

The chain couples TRBV6-5 to TRBJ2-2; 14 bases fit TRBD2. The CDR3 is 15 residues long. Germline CDR1 is MNHEY and CDR2 is SVGAGI. The trim removed 9 bases at V and 10 bases at J, leaving 10 bases unmatched. The DNA of the CDR3 is TGTGCCAGTAACTCCGGGACTAGCGGGAGTGAGGAGCTGTTTTTT. It specifies CASNSGTSGSEELFF.

The chain is built from TRBV6-9 and TRBJ2-5; 9 bases are a match to TRBD2. Germline trimming cut 6 bases from V and 4 bases from J; bases unmatched to any gene: 9. The CDR3 sequence is 15 residues long. Germline CDR1 MNHGY, CDR2 SVAAGI. This chain's CDR3 is CASRKHQRGVETQYF. The CDR3 bases are TGTGCCAGCAGGAAACACCAGCGGGGGGTAGAGACCCAGTACTTC.

This clone was observed once. The V and J genes are TRBV4-1 and TRBJ2-1; D unclear. Per the germline V gene, CDR1 is MGHRA and CDR2 is YSYEKL. The CDR3 runs 14 residues. The germline V and J ends were trimmed by 5 bases and 6 bases, with 14 bases remaining between them. CDR3 coding DNA: TGCGCCAGCAGCGATTGGGCTCGTTTCAATGAGCAGTTCTTC. Its translation: CASSDWARFNEQFF.

The J gene is TRBJ1-5, the V gene TRBV6-1; 9 bases map to TRBD1. Germline CDR1 reads MNHNS; CDR2 reads SASEGT. The CDR3 is made up of 16 amino acids. Trimming at V came to 2 bases and at J to 3 bases, leaving 5 bases not matched to a gene. The CDR3 DNA sequence: TGTGCCAGCAGTGAACACGGGACAGGGCCCAATCAGCCCCAGCATTTT. It yields the protein CASSEHGTGPNQPQHF.

This clone was detected only once. The chain links TRBV5-1 to TRBJ1-4; no reliable D call. The CDR3 has 14 residues. Trimming stripped 0 bases from V and 7 bases from J, with 10 bases between. Germline CDR1 and CDR2: SGHRS and YFSETQ. The CDR3: CASSLGGRAEKLFF. The CDR3 nucleotides read TGCGCCAGCAGCTTGGGAGGGAGGGCTGAAAAACTGTTTTTT. The variable domain in full, with the rest retrieved from reference TRBV5-1 and TRBJ1-4, is KAGVTQTPRYLIKTRGQQVTLSCSPISGHRSVSWYQQTPGQGLQFLFEYFSETQRNKGNFPGRFSGRQFSNSRSEMNVSTLELGDSALYLCASSLGGRAEKLFFGSGTQLSVL.

The chain uses TRBV19 and TRBJ1-2; D is possibly TRBD1 (5 bases). Trimming left V 1 base short and J 7 bases short, with 13 bases between. This CDR3 contains 14 residues. Germline values: CDR1 LNHDA, CDR2 SQIVND (reference sequence). The CDR3 is CASSIGGGALGYTF. The CDR3 DNA sequence: TGTGCCAGTAGTATAGGCGGGGGTGCTCTTGGCTACACCTTC.

This clone counts as medium-sized. The rearrangement links TRBV18 to TRBJ1-2; D perhaps matches TRBD1 (6 bases). Germline CDR1 is KGHSH and CDR2 is LQKENI. The V end lost 3 bases, the J end lost 1 base, and 6 bases lay between the germline ends. The CDR3 loop spans 13 amino acids. Here the CDR3 DNA reads TGTGCCAGCTCACCGGACAGTAACTATGGCTACACCTTC. Encoded protein: CASSPDSNYGYTF.

The genes are TRBV7-8 and TRBJ1-2; 8 positions match TRBD1. With 2 bases clipped from V and 6 bases from J, the junction kept 8 bases outside the gene matches. Germline V lookup: CDR1 SGHVS, CDR2 FQNEAQ. The CDR3 contains 15 residues. The CDR3 DNA follows: TGTGCCAGCAGCTTATCCCGGTGGACAGGGAATGGCTACACCTTC. Protein: CASSLSRWTGNGYTF.

The chain is built from TRBV30 and TRBJ2-7, with a tentative D call TRBD2 (6 bases). The germline gives CDR1 GTSNPN, CDR2 SVGIG (reference sequence). CDR3 length: 14 amino acids. The V and J ends lost 2 bases and 0 bases respectively, with 11 bases between them. CDR3 protein: CAWSIGDFSYEQYF. CDR3 sequence (DNA): TGTGCCTGGAGTATAGGGGACTTCTCCTACGAGCAGTACTTC.

V gene TRBV27 combines with J gene TRBJ1-5; 11 bases fit TRBD1. The CDR3 covers 15 residues. CDR1 is MNHEY, CDR2 SMNVEV, per germline (reference sequence). V dropped 5 bases and J dropped 12; count of bases not matched to a gene: 12. CDR3: CASSSAGTGGLYQHF. In DNA, the CDR3 is TGTGCCAGCAGTAGTGCCGGGACAGGGGGGTTGTACCAGCATTTT.

This chain connects TRBV2 to TRBJ2-7; 10 positions match TRBD1. J gave up 3 bases and V 7 bases, and 6 bases lay outside the gene matches. Germline CDR1 SNHLY, CDR2 FYNNEI. This CDR3 is 14 amino acids long. The CDR3 coding sequence is TGTGCCAGCAAAGGGGACAGGGGAGGCTACGAGCAGTACTTC. Its protein is CASKGDRGGYEQYF. The full variable domain, in which reference TRBV2 and TRBJ2-7 provide the parts outside the CDR3, is EPEVTQTPSHQVTQMGQEVILRCVPISNHLYFYWYRQILGQKVEFLVSFYNNEISEKSEIFDDQFSVERPDGSNFTLKIRSTKLEDSAMYFCASKGDRGGYEQYFGPGTRLTVT.

The chain carries TRBV6-1 and TRBJ2-7; TRBD1 might be the D (6 bases). Looked up from germline, CDR1 is MNHNS and CDR2 is SASEGT. CDR3 size: 12 residues. Trimming took 8 bases from V and 4 from J, leaving 12 bases between them. The CDR3 loop reads CASWGQVYEQYF. CDR3 nucleotides: TGTGCCAGCTGGGGGCAGGTGTACGAGCAGTACTTC.